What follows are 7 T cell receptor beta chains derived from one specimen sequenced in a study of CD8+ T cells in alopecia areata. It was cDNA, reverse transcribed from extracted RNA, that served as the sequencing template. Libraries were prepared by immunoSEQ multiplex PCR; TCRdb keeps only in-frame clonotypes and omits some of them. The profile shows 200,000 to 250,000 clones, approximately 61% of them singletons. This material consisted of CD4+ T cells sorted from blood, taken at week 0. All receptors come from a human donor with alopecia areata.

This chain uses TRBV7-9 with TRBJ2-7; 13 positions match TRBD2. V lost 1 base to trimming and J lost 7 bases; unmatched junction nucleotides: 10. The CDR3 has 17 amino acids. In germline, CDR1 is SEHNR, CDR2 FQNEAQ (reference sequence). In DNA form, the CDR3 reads TGTGCCAGCAGCTTAGGACTAGCGGGAGGCACCGGCGCGGAGCAGTACTTC. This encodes CASSLGLAGGTGAEQYF.

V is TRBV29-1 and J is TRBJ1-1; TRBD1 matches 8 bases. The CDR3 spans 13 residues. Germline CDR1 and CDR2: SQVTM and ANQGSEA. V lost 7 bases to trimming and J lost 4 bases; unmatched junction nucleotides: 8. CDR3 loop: CSAQTGEGTEAFF. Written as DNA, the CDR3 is TGCAGCGCCCAGACAGGGGAGGGCACTGAAGCTTTCTTT.

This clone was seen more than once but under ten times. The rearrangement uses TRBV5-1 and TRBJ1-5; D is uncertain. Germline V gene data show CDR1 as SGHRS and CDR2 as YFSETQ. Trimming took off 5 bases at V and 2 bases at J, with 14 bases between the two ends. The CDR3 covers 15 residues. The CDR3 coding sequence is TGCGCCAGCAGAGGCAGACCCGGAGGCAATCAGCCCCAGCATTTT. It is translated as CASRGRPGGNQPQHF.

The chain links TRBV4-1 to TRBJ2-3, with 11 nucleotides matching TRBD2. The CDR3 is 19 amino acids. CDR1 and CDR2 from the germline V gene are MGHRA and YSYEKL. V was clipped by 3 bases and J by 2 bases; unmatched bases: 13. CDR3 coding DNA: TGCGCCAGCAGCCAGACCGCCCTTCCTAGCGGGAGGTTCACAGATACGCAGTATTTT. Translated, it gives CASSQTALPSGRFTDTQYF.

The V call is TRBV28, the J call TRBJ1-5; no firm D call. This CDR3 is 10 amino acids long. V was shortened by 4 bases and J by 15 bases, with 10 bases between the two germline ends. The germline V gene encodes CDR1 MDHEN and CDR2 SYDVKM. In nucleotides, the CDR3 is TGTGCCAGCAGTTCAGGCAAGAGGCATTTT. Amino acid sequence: CASSSGKRHF.

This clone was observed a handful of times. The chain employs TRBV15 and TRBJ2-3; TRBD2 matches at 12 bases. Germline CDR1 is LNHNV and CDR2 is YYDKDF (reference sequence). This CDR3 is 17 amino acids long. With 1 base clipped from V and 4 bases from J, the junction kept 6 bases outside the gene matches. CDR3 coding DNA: TGTGCCACCAGCAGAGGACATTGGACTAGCGGGGCAGATACGCAGTATTTT. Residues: CATSRGHWTSGADTQYF.

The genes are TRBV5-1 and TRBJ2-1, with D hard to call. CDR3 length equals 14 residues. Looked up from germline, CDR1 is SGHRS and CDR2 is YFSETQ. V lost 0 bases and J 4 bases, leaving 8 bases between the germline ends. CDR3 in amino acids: CASSLDTAYNEQFF. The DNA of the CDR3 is TGCGCCAGCAGCTTGGATACAGCTTACAATGAGCAGTTCTTC. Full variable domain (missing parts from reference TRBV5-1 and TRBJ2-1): KAGVTQTPRYLIKTRGQQVTLSCSPISGHRSVSWYQQTPGQGLQFLFEYFSETQRNKGNFPGRFSGRQFSNSRSEMNVSTLELGDSALYLCASSLDTAYNEQFFGPGTRLTVL.